A single sample is the source of the 17 T cell receptor beta chains below, sequenced in a study of OX40 agonist ivuxolimab in advanced cancers. This table comes from immunoSEQ multiplex PCR, and its TCRdb copy is limited to in-frame clones, with some not included. This table holds about 69,000 clones, nearly 90% found once. The sample in question was CD4+ or CD8+ T cells sorted from blood, obtained in a trial of the OX40 agonist ivuxolimab. All receptors derive from an adult with an advanced solid tumor such as melanoma, head and neck, liver or kidney cancer.

The chain joins TRBV5-4 to TRBJ2-7; 10 bases fit TRBD2. The CDR3 spans 16 residues. V lost 4 bases to trimming and J lost 3 bases; unmatched junction nucleotides: 10. Germline V gene sequence: CDR1 SGHNT, CDR2 YYREEE (reference sequence). CDR3 loop: CASSLGTSVRIYEQYF. Written as DNA, the CDR3 is TGTGCCAGCAGCCTCGGGACTAGCGTGAGAATCTACGAGCAGTACTTC.

The rearrangement joins TRBV5-1 to TRBJ2-3; 11 positions agree with TRBD2. CDR3 length equals 15 residues. Trimming took 5 bases from V and 1 from J; bases not matched to a gene: 3. Germline values: CDR1 SGHRS, CDR2 YFSETQ. The CDR3, as DNA: TGCGCCAGCAGTAGACTAGCGGGACGCACAGATACGCAGTATTTT. Translated: CASSRLAGRTDTQYF.

The V call is TRBV28, the J call TRBJ1-2; no definite D call. Germline lookup yields CDR1 MDHEN and CDR2 SYDVKM. The CDR3 is 12 amino acids. Trimming pared 2 bases from V and 2 bases from J, leaving 3 bases between. CDR3 DNA sequence: TGTGCCAGCAGTTTACAAAACTATGGCTACACCTTC. Its protein product is CASSLQNYGYTF.

The V gene is TRBV19, the J gene TRBJ2-7, with 7 bases lining up with TRBD1. Germline CDR1 LNHDA, CDR2 SQIVND (reference sequence). V lost 6 bases to trimming and J lost 2 bases; unmatched junction nucleotides: 13. The CDR3 length is 16 residues. Written as DNA, the CDR3 is TGTGCCAGTAGCCGATCATCCGGGACAGTAACCTACGAGCAGTACTTC. This encodes CASSRSSGTVTYEQYF.

This chain links TRBV27 with TRBJ2-1; 13 nucleotides agree with TRBD2. The CDR3 covers 19 residues. V was clipped by 2 bases and J by 7 bases; unmatched bases: 14. Germline V gene sequence: CDR1 MNHEY, CDR2 SMNVEV (reference sequence). The CDR3 loop is CASSLTPPGLAGSRNEQFF. The CDR3 nucleotides are TGTGCCAGCAGTTTAACCCCGCCGGGACTAGCGGGATCTAGAAATGAGCAGTTCTTC.

The chain recombines TRBV27 with TRBJ2-6; D call uncertain. This CDR3 contains 15 residues. V gave up 2 bases and J gave up 1 base, with 6 bases separating them. Germline CDR1 and CDR2: MNHEY and SMNVEV (reference sequence). In nucleotides, the CDR3 is TGTGCCAGCAGTTTACATAATTCTGGGGCCAACGTCCTGACTTTC. This gives the protein CASSLHNSGANVLTF.

As DNA, the CDR3 is TGTGCCAGCAGCGTGTCGGGACAGGGTGAGACCCAGTACTTC. Its protein is CASSVSGQGETQYF. The chain uses TRBV9 and TRBJ2-5; 9 bases fit TRBD1. CDR3 length: 14 amino acids. CDR1 and CDR2 from the germline V gene are SGDLS and YYNGEE. The trim removed 2 bases at V and 5 bases at J, leaving 4 bases unmatched.

The V gene is TRBV5-4, the J gene TRBJ1-6; D possibly corresponds to TRBD1 (5 bases). Germline V lookup: CDR1 SGHNT, CDR2 YYREEE (reference sequence). This CDR3 contains 15 residues. The germline V and J ends were trimmed by 0 bases and 6 bases, with 10 bases remaining between them. CDR3 sequence (DNA): TGTGCCAGCAGCTTGGAAGGTCAGGGTAATTCACCCCTCCACTTT. The encoded protein is CASSLEGQGNSPLHF.

The CDR3 DNA reads TGTGCCAGCAGCCCGGGGACAGGGACGAATCAGCCCCAGCATTTT. It codes for CASSPGTGTNQPQHF. The chain recombines TRBV5-6 with TRBJ1-5, with TRBD1 matching 9 bases. The CDR3 spans 15 residues. From germline, CDR1 is SGHDT and CDR2 YYEEEE. After removal of 4 bases from V and 4 bases from J, the junction contained 6 bases not matched to a gene.

A single count supports this clone. V is TRBV7-9 and J is TRBJ2-3, with 11 bases matching TRBD2. In germline, CDR1 is SEHNR, CDR2 FQNEAQ (reference sequence). The CDR3 totals 16 residues. V was clipped by 5 bases and J by 4 bases; unmatched bases: 8. CDR3 sequence: CASSDGLAGFSDTQYF. DNA for the CDR3: TGTGCCAGCAGCGACGGACTAGCGGGTTTCTCAGATACGCAGTATTTT. The complete variable domain, with remaining parts taken from reference TRBV7-9 and TRBJ2-3, reads DTGVSQNPRHKITKRGQNVTFRCDPISEHNRLYWYRQTLGQGPEFLTYFQNEAQLEKSRLLSDRFSAERPKGSFSTLEIQRTEQGDSAMYLCASSDGLAGFSDTQYFGPGTRLTVL.

V is TRBV9 and J is TRBJ2-1; D ambiguous. The germline gives CDR1 SGDLS, CDR2 YYNGEE. CDR3 length: 15 residues. Trimming pared 3 bases from V and 5 bases from J, leaving 15 bases between. CDR3 residues: CASSARLGRDNEQFF. The CDR3, as DNA: TGTGCCAGCAGCGCCCGGCTAGGTCGCGACAATGAGCAGTTCTTC.

This clone was seen a few times. CDR3 sequence: CASSYQGFAGELFF. Written as DNA, the CDR3 is TGCGCCAGCAGCTACCAGGGTTTCGCCGGGGAGCTGTTTTTT. The chain employs TRBV5-1 and TRBJ2-2, with a tentative D call TRBD1 (5 bases). Germline CDR1 reads SGHRS; CDR2 reads YFSETQ. With 3 bases removed from V and 6 bases from J, the gap between germline ends came to 12 bases. The CDR3 runs 14 residues.

The chain is built from TRBV6-6 and TRBJ1-2; the D gene is possibly TRBD1 (6 bases). The germline gives CDR1 MNHNY, CDR2 SVGAGI (reference sequence). The CDR3 runs 12 residues. V lost 5 bases and J 5 bases, leaving 9 bases between the germline ends. CDR3 sequence (DNA): TGTGCCAGCAGTAACGGACAGTATGGCTACACCTTC. Protein sequence: CASSNGQYGYTF.

This clone was recorded only once. The CDR3 spells CASSHGAQYEQYF. In DNA form, the CDR3 reads TGTGCCAGCAGCCACGGGGCTCAATACGAGCAGTACTTC. This chain joins TRBV25-1 and TRBJ2-7, with D perhaps being TRBD1 or TRBD2 (5 bases each). Germline V gene data show CDR1 as MGHDK and CDR2 as SYGVNS. The CDR3 is made up of 13 amino acids. V was cut by 6 bases and J by 4 bases, with 13 bases left in between.

This clone was seen only once. The CDR3 sequence is CASHGETNYGYTF. For the CDR3, the DNA is TGTGCCAGCCACGGGGAGACCAACTATGGCTACACCTTC. This rearrangement joins TRBV28 to TRBJ1-2; D not resolved. Deletions cut 8 bases from V and 2 bases from J, with 12 bases between. The germline CDR1 and CDR2 sequences are MDHEN and SYDVKM. The CDR3 runs 13 residues.

The V call is TRBV18, the J call TRBJ1-6; D unresolved. V dropped 0 bases and J dropped 7 bases, with 4 bases sitting between them. In germline, CDR1 is KGHSH, CDR2 LQKENI. The CDR3 has 13 amino acids. In nucleotides, the CDR3 is TGTGCCAGCTCACCACCGAGGAATTCACCCCTCCACTTT. Its translation is CASSPPRNSPLHF.

The chain joins TRBV6-4 to TRBJ2-1, with 8 bases fitting TRBD2. CDR1 and CDR2 from the germline V gene are MRHNA and SNTAGT. This CDR3 is built from 14 residues. V lost 2 bases and J lost 8; bases outside the gene matches: 5. CDR3 region: CASSDRSGGYEQFF. The CDR3 nucleotides are TGTGCCAGCAGTGACCGAAGCGGGGGCTATGAGCAGTTCTTC.